The table lists the clone carrying this T cell receptor (beta chain) with a count of one. Patients aged 18 to 65 had newly diagnosed hyperthyroidism of under 2 months' duration. The sample is drawn from a study of T cells in Graves' hyperthyroidism and ophthalmopathy. In the study overall: Peripheral blood draws took place at initial diagnosis, ahead of any treatment.

V was pared by 1 base and J by 0 bases, with 10 bases between. The CDR3 totals 17 residues. Germline assignment: CDR1 SGHTA and CDR2 FQGNSA. The source material, RNA transcripts, was used to amplify TCR beta CDR3 regions. TCR CDR3 underwent first-round RT-PCR with the HTBI primer set. One entry per CDR3 protein results from TCRdb running MiXCR on the multiplex PCR reads. The sample has hundreds of thousands of distinct CDR3 sequences, less than 15% seen once. Material: blood. The chain uses TRBV7-2 and TRBJ1-6; D remains ambiguous. This clonotype was sampled from a woman under 30 with Graves' hyperthyroidism. The CDR3 reads CASSLDPLGSYNSPLHF. The CDR3 bases are TGTGCCAGCAGCTTAGATCCCCTAGGCTCCTATAATTCACCCCTCCACTTT.